These T cell receptor beta chains were read from a single sample in a study of T cells in Graves' hyperthyroidism and ophthalmopathy. A single record per CDR3 protein comes from TCRdb applying MiXCR to the multiplex PCR reads. This table has some 690,000 distinct CDR3 sequences, roughly 17% appearing once. Sequencing was performed on blood. These receptors all stem from a man aged 50-59 years with Graves' hyperthyroidism. The CDR3 runs from the conserved cysteine through the conserved F or W. D genes are given only for firm matches. Where a row states a size, it is once, few, many or the class of an expanded clone; other rows omit it.

CASGFGLHRGTGELFF | TGCGCCAGCGGTTTTGGACTACACCGTGGCACCGGGGAGCTGTTTTTT | TRBV10-1 | NA | TRBJ2-2 | NA
CASSIAFQETQYF | TGTGCCAGTAGTATCGCCTTCCAAGAGACCCAGTACTTC | TRBV19 | NA | TRBJ2-5 | few
CASSIRGGETQYF | TGTGCCAGCAGTATTCGGGGTGGAGAGACCCAGTACTTC | TRBV2 | NA | TRBJ2-5 | many
CASSLGFRDPTDTQYF | TGTGCCAGCAGCTTGGGGTTCAGGGACCCCACAGATACGCAGTATTTT | TRBV5-4 | NA | TRBJ2-3 | many
CASSSSWEGLYEQYF | TGTGCCAGCAGTTCCTCGTGGGAGGGACTCTACGAGCAGTACTTC | TRBV6-5 | TRBD2 | TRBJ2-7 | NA
CASSQGTGGVGYTF | TGTGCCAGCAGCCAGGGGACAGGGGGTGTTGGCTACACCTTC | TRBV3-1 | TRBD1 | TRBJ1-2 | many
CASSWSYNQPQHF | TGTGCCAGCAGTTGGTCCTACAATCAGCCCCAGCATTTT | TRBV27 | NA | TRBJ1-5 | NA
CASSRQLAGEADTQYF | TGCGCCAGCAGCCGCCAACTAGCGGGAGAGGCAGATACGCAGTATTTT | TRBV4-3 | TRBD2 | TRBJ2-3 | few
CASAPGQAQRGGIQYF | TGTGCCAGCGCCCCTGGACAGGCTCAAAGAGGGGGCATTCAGTACTTC | TRBV6-2/TRBV6-3 | TRBD1 | TRBJ2-4 | many
CASSSGPSSYNEQFF | TGTGCCAGCAGCTCCGGTCCTAGCTCCTACAATGAGCAGTTCTTC | TRBV7-3 | NA | TRBJ2-1 | many